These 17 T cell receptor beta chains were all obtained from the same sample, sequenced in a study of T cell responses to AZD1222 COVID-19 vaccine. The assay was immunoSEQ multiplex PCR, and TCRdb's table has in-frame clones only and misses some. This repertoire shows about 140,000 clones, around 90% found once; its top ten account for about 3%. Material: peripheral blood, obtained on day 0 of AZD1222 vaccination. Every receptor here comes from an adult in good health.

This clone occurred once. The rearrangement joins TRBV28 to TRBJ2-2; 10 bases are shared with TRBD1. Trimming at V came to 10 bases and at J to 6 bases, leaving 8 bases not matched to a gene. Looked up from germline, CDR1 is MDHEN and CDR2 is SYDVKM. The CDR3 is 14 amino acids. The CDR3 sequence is CATDGTGDSGELFF. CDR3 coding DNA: TGTGCCACCGACGGGACAGGGGATTCCGGGGAGCTGTTTTTT.

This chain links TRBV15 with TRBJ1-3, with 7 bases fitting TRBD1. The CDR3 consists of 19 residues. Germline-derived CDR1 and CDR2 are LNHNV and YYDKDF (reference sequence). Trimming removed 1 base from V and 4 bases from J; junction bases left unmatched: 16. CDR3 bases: TGTGCCACCAGCAGAGGCGACCCACGTCAACAGGGGTTCGGAAACACCATATATTTT. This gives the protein CATSRGDPRQQGFGNTIYF.

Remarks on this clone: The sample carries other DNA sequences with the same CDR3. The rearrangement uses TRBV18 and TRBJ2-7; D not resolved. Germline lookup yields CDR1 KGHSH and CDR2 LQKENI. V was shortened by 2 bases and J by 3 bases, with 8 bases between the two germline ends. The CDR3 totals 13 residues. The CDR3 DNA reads TGTGCCAGCTCACCAGGTCTCGACTACGAGCAGTACTTC. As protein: CASSPGLDYEQYF.

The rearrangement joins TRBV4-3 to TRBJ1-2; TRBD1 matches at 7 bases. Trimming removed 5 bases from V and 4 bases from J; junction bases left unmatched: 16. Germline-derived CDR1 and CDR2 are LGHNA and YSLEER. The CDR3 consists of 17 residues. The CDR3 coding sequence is TGCGCCAGCAGCAGCCGGGACAGCCTTGGCCGCCTCTATGGCTACACCTTC. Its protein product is CASSSRDSLGRLYGYTF.

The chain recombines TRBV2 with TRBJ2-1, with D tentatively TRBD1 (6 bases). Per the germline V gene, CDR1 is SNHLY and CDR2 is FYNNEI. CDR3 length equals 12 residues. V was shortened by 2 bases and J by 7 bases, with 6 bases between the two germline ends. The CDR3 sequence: CASSETGNEQFF. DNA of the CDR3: TGTGCCAGCAGTGAAACAGGGAATGAGCAGTTCTTC.

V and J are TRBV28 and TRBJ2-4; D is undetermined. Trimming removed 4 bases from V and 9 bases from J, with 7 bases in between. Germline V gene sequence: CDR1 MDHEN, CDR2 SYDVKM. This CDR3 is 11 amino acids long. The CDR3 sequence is CASSYRAIQYF. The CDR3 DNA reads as TGTGCCAGCAGTTACCGTGCCATTCAGTACTTC. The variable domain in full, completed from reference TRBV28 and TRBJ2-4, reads DVKVTQSSRYLVKRTGEKVFLECVQDMDHENMFWYRQDPGLGLRLIYFSYDVKMKEKGDIPEGYSVSREKKERFSLILESASTNQTSMYLCASSYRAIQYFGAGTRLSVL.

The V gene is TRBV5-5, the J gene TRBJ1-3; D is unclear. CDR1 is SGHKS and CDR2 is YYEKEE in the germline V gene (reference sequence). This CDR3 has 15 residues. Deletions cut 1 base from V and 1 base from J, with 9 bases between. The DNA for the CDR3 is TGTGCCAGCAGCTTGTCGTTCGTTTCTGGAAACACCATATATTTT. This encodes CASSLSFVSGNTIYF.

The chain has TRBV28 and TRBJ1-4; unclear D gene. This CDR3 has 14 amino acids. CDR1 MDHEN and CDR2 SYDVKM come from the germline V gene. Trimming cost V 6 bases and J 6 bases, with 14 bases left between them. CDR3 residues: CASRSGAPDEKLFF. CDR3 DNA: TGTGCCAGCAGAAGCGGAGCACCAGATGAAAAACTGTTTTTT.

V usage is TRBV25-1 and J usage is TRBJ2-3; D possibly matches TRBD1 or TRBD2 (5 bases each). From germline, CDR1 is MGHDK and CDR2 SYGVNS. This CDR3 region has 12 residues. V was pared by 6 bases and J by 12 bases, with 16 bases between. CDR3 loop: CASRDTGTGQYF. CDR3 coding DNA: TGTGCCAGCAGAGATACAGGAACGGGACAGTATTTT.

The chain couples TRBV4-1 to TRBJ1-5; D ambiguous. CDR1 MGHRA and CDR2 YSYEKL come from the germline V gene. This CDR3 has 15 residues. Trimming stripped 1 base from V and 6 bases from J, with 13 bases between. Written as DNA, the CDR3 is TGCGCCAGCAGCCAAGCGGGAAGGGCTACTCAGCCCCAGCATTTT. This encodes CASSQAGRATQPQHF.

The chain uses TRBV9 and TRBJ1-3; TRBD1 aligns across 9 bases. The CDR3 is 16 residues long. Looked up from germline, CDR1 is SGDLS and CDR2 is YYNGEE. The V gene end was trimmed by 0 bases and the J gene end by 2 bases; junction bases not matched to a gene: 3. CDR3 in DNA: TGTGCCAGCAGCGTAGTGGGGACAGGGACTGGAAACACCATATATTTT. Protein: CASSVVGTGTGNTIYF.

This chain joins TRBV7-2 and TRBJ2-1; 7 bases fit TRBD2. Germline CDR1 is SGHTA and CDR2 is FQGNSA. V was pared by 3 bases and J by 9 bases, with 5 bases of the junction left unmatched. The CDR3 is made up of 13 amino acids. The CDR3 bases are TGTGCCAGCAGCTTCGGCGGGAGAAGTGAGCAGTTCTTC. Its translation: CASSFGGRSEQFF.

The chain's CDR3 is CATSIGTGTGETQYF. CDR3 nucleotide sequence: TGTGCCACCAGCATCGGGACAGGGACTGGGGAGACCCAGTACTTC. The chain combines TRBV15 with TRBJ2-5; TRBD1 aligns across 9 bases. The CDR3 loop spans 15 amino acids. V shed 4 bases and J 5 bases; nucleotides not matched to a gene: 8. Germline-derived CDR1 and CDR2 are LNHNV and YYDKDF (reference sequence).

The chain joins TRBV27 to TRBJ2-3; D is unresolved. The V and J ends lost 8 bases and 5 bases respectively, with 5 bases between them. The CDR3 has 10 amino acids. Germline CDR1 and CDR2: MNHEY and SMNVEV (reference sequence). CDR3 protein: CASGGDTQYF. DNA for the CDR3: TGTGCCAGCGGTGGAGATACGCAGTATTTT.

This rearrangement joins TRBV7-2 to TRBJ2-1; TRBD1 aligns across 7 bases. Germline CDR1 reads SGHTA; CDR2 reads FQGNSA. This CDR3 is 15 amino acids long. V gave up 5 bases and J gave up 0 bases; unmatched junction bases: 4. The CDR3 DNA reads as TGTGCCAGCAGCCCTCGGACAGGCTCCTACAATGAGCAGTTCTTC. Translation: CASSPRTGSYNEQFF. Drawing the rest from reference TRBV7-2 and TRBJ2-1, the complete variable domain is GAGVSQSPSNKVTEKGKDVELRCDPISGHTALYWYRQSLGQGLEFLIYFQGNSAPDKSGLPSDRFSAERTGGSVSTLTIQRTQQEDSAVYLCASSPRTGSYNEQFFGPGTRLTVL.

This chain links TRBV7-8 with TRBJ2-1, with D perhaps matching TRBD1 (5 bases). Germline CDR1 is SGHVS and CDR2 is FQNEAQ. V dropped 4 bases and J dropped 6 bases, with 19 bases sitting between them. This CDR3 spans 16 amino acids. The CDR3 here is CASSSPDTLNRNEQFF. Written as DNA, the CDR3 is TGTGCCAGCAGCTCTCCGGACACCCTCAATCGCAATGAGCAGTTCTTC. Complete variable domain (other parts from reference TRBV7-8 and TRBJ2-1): GAGVSQSPRYKVAKRGQDVALRCDPISGHVSLFWYQQALGQGPEFLTYFQNEAQLDKSGLPSDRFFAERPEGSVSTLKIQRTQQEDSAVYLCASSSPDTLNRNEQFFGPGTRLTVL.

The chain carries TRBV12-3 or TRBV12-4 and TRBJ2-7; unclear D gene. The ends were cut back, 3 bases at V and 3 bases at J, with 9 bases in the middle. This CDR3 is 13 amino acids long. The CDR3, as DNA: TGTGCCAGCAGTTTGACGACCTTCTACGAGCAGTACTTC. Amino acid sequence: CASSLTTFYEQYF.